What follows describes a single TCR beta chain. The sample is drawn from a study of T-cell memory formation after mild COVID-19. Constant-segment-primed 5'RACE gave TCR alpha and TCR beta cDNA libraries with sample barcodes and UMIs. From the 5' RACE reads, TCRdb called clonotypes with MiXCR, one entry per CDR3 protein. The sample lists 95,000 to 120,000 distinct CDR3 sequences; about 20% were seen once. The CDR3 consists of 13 residues. Trimming left V 6 bases short and J 5 bases short, with 11 bases between. The germline CDR1 and CDR2 sequences are WSHSY and SAAADI. The source of this sequence is a man aged 18 to 30 who had mild COVID-19 (a few samples of this study predate the infection). Cell type and time point are not known. Sequencing was done on a sample of PBMCs or a T cell subset sorted from them (not recorded which). The V call is TRBV10-2, the J call TRBJ1-5, with unresolved D. CDR3 residues: CASSPERDQPQHF. In nucleotides, the CDR3 is TGCGCCAGCAGCCCCGAGAGGGATCAGCCCCAGCATTTT.